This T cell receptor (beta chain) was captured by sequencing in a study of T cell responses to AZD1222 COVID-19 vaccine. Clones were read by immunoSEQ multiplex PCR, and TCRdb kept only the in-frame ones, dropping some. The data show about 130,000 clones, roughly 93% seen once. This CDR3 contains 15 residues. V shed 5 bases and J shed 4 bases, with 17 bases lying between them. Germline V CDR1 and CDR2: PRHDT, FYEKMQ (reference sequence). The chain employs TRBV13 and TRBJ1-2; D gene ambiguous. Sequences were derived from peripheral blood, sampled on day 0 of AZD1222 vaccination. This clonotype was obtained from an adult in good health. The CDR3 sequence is CASSPREGVAYGYTF. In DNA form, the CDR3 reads TGTGCCAGCAGCCCTCGAGAGGGAGTGGCCTATGGCTACACCTTC.